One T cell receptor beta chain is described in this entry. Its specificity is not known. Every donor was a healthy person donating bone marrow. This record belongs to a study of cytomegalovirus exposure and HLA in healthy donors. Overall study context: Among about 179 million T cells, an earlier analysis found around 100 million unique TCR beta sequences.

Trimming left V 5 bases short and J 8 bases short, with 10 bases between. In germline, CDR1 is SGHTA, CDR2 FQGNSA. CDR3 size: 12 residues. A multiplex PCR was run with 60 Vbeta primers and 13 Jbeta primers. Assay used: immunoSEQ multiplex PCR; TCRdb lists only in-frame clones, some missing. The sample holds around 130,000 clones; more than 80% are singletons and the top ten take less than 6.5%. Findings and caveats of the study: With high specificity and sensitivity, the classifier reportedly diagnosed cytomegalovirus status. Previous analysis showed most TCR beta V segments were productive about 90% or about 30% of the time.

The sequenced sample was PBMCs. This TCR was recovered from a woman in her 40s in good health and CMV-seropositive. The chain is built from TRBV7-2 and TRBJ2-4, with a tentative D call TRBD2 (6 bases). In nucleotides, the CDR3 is TGTGCCAGCAGCGGCCCGGGGGACATTCAGTACTTC. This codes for CASSGPGDIQYF.